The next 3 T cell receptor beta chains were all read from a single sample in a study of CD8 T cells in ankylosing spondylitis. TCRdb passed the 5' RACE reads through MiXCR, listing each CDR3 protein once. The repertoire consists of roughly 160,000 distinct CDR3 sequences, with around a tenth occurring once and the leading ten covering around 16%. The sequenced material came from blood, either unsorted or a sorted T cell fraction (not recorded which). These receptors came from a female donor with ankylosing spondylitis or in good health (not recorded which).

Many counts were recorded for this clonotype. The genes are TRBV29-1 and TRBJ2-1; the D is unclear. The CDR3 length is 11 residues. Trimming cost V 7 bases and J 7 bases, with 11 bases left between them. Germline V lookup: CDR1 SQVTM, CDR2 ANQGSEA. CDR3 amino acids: CSGWSSNEQFF. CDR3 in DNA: TGCAGCGGGTGGAGCTCAAATGAGCAGTTCTTC.

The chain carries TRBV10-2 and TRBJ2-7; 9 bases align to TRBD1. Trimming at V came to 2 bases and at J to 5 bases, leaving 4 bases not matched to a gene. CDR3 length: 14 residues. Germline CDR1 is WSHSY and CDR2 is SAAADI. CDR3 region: CASSEGQGKDEQYF. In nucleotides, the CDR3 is TGCGCCAGCAGTGAGGGACAGGGGAAAGACGAGCAGTACTTC.

The CDR3 DNA reads TGTGCCAGCAGTTGGGTGAATGAGCAGTTCTTC. Its protein is CASSWVNEQFF. This chain uses TRBV12-3 or TRBV12-4 with TRBJ2-1; D unclear. The CDR3 consists of 11 residues. The germline V and J ends were trimmed by 4 bases and 7 bases, with 5 bases remaining between them.